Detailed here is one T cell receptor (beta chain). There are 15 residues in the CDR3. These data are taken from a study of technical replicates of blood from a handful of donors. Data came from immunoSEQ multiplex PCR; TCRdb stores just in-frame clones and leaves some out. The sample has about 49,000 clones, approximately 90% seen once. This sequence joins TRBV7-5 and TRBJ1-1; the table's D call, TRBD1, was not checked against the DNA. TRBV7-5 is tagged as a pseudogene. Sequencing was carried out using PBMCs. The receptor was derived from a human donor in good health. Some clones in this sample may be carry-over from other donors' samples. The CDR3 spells CVRSDNRGTHTEAFF. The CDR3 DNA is TGTGTCAGAAGCGACAACAGGGGTACACACACTGAAGCTTTCTTT.